These T cell receptor beta chains were read from a single sample in a study of CD8 T cells in Susac syndrome. TCRdb independently ran MiXCR on the immunoSEQ multiplex PCR reads; one entry per CDR3 protein. This table has roughly 180,000 distinct CDR3 sequences, around 94% appearing once. What was sequenced was CD4+ T cells from PBMCs. These receptors were taken from a human donor in good health. Each CDR3 is given with its conserved first and last residue. A D gene is named only where the DNA matches it firmly. Part of the rows lack a size; the others show once, few, many or a class for expanded clones.

v_gene	j_gene	abundance	d_gene	CDR3nt	CDR3aa
TRBV12-3/TRBV12-4	TRBJ2-7	NA	NA	TGTGCCAGCAGTTCCCTCGGGGCCTACGAGCAGTACTTC	CASSSLGAYEQYF
TRBV30	TRBJ2-7	NA	NA	TGTGCCTGGAAGGGTGCCTACGAGCAGTACTTC	CAWKGAYEQYF
TRBV29-1	TRBJ2-7	NA	TRBD2	TGCAGCGTAGGACTAGCGGGGGCCTCCTACGAGCAGTACTTC	CSVGLAGASYEQYF
TRBV3-1	TRBJ2-7	NA	TRBD1	TGTGCCAGCAGCCGTACAGGGGAGATCGGCGAGCAGTACTTC	CASSRTGEIGEQYF
TRBV6-2/TRBV6-3	TRBJ2-1	NA	TRBD1	TGTGCCAGCAGTTACTCACTCCGGGACAGGGCTTTGGGTTCCTACAATGAGCAGTTCTTC	CASSYSLRDRALGSYNEQFF
TRBV9	TRBJ2-6	NA	NA	TGTGCCAGCAGCTCCGACAGGTCCTCTGGGGCCAACGTCCTGACTTTC	CASSSDRSSGANVLTF
TRBV9	TRBJ2-3	NA	TRBD1	TGTGCCAGCAGCGGGGAAAAAGGGACAGCTAGAGGCACAGATACGCAGTATTTT	CASSGEKGTARGTDTQYF
TRBV29-1	TRBJ2-3	NA	TRBD2	TGCAGCGCTAACGGACTAGCGGGGGGCACAGATACGCAGTATTTT	CSANGLAGGTDTQYF
TRBV20-1	TRBJ2-7	NA	NA	TGCAGTGCTAGGGACCCTAGCCAGTCCTACGAGCAGTACTTC	CSARDPSQSYEQYF
TRBV15	TRBJ2-1	NA	NA	TGTGCCACCAGCAGAGTCGCTCCCAATGAGCAGTTCTTC	CATSRVAPNEQFF
TRBV7-6	TRBJ2-3	NA	TRBD2	TGTGCCAGCAGCTTGCGGCTAGCGGGCACAGATACGCAGTATTTT	CASSLRLAGTDTQYF
TRBV9	TRBJ2-7	NA	NA	TGTGCCAGCAGCGTCAGTCCGGGGCCCTACGAGCAGTACTTC	CASSVSPGPYEQYF
TRBV6-5	TRBJ2-3	NA	TRBD1	TGTGCCAGCAGTTACGGGGACAGTAGCACAGATACGCAGTATTTT	CASSYGDSSTDTQYF
TRBV7-9	TRBJ2-3	NA	TRBD1	TGTGCCAGCAGCCGACAGGGTCTCTACGATACGCAGTATTTT	CASSRQGLYDTQYF
TRBV27	TRBJ1-2	NA	TRBD1	TGTGCCAGCAGTCCGGGCGGGACAGGGGATGGCTACACCTTC	CASSPGGTGDGYTF
TRBV6-5	TRBJ1-6	NA	TRBD1	TGTGCCAGCAGTTGGACAGGGAGAAATTCACCCCTCCACTTT	CASSWTGRNSPLHF
TRBV27	TRBJ1-2	NA	NA	TGTGCCAGCGGATTACACCATGGGGCTGGTGGCTACACCTTC	CASGLHHGAGGYTF
TRBV4-3	TRBJ2-3	few	NA	TGCGCCAGCAGCCAAGATAACCCAGATACGCAGTATTTT	CASSQDNPDTQYF
TRBV7-8	TRBJ2-7	NA	NA	TGTGCCAGCAGCCCGATATCCTACGAGCAGTACTTC	CASSPISYEQYF
TRBV29-1	TRBJ2-2	NA	TRBD1	TGCAGCGCCACAGGGGCGAACACCGGGGAGCTGTTTTTT	CSATGANTGELFF
TRBV5-4	TRBJ1-2	NA	NA	TGTGCCAGCAGCTTGGGACGGGAGAACTATGGCTACACCTTC	CASSLGRENYGYTF
TRBV12-3/TRBV12-4	TRBJ2-1	NA	TRBD2	TGTGCCAGCAGTTTACGGGTGCGGCGGGGGGCTGGAAATGAGCAGTTCTTC	CASSLRVRRGAGNEQFF
TRBV20-1	TRBJ1-5	NA	TRBD1	TGCAGTGCCCGGGACAGGATTAGCAATCAGCCCCAGCATTTT	CSARDRISNQPQHF
TRBV2	TRBJ1-1	NA	NA	TGTGCCAGCAGTGAGATGAGGAGGGCTTTCTTT	CASSEMRRAFF
TRBV10-3	TRBJ2-5	NA	NA	TGTGCCGTCAAGACAGGAGTGGAGACCCAGTACTTC	CAVKTGVETQYF
TRBV10-3	TRBJ2-2	NA	TRBD1	TGTGCCATCAGTGACAGGGGGCTGAACACCGGGGAGCTGTTTTTT	CAISDRGLNTGELFF
TRBV20-1	TRBJ2-3	NA	TRBD1	TGCAGTGCTAGGGGACAGCACACAGATACGCAGTATTTT	CSARGQHTDTQYF
TRBV3-1	TRBJ1-6	once	NA	TGTGCCAGCAGGCAGGAGAACTCCTATAATTCACCCCTCCACTTT	CASRQENSYNSPLHF
TRBV3-1	TRBJ2-7	NA	TRBD2	TGTGCCAGCAGCCGTACTGTAGCGGGGACCTACGAGCAGTACTTC	CASSRTVAGTYEQYF
TRBV20-1	TRBJ1-5	NA	NA	TGCAGTGCAACCCGACCCGGGACACGCAATCAGCCCCAGCATTTT	CSATRPGTRNQPQHF
TRBV15	TRBJ1-3	NA	NA	TGTGCCACCAGCAGAGATGGGGGCTATGGAAACACCATATATTTT	CATSRDGGYGNTIYF
TRBV27	TRBJ2-2	NA	TRBD1	TGTGCCAGCAGCTTCGGACAGGGAGGGAACACCGGGGAGCTGTTTTTT	CASSFGQGGNTGELFF
TRBV24-1	TRBJ2-2	NA	NA	TGTGCCACCAGTGATTCGGGAAACACCGGGGAGCTGTTTTTT	CATSDSGNTGELFF
TRBV5-4	TRBJ1-6	NA	NA	TGTGCCAGCAGCTTGGACCCTAAGCTCTATAATTCACCCCTCCACTTT	CASSLDPKLYNSPLHF
TRBV18	TRBJ2-1	NA	TRBD1	TGTGCCAGCTCACCGGGGACAGGGGCATACAATGAGCAGTTCTTC	CASSPGTGAYNEQFF
TRBV30	TRBJ1-1	once	TRBD1	TGTGCCTGGAGTACACAGGGGGGGACTGAAGCTTTCTTT	CAWSTQGGTEAFF
TRBV7-2	TRBJ2-3	NA	TRBD2	TGTGCCAGCGGCCGGGCGGGGGGCCTCACAGATACGCAGTATTTT	CASGRAGGLTDTQYF
TRBV3-1	TRBJ1-1	NA	NA	TGTGCCAGCAGCCCCCTCCCGAACACTGAAGCTTTCTTT	CASSPLPNTEAFF
TRBV7-2	TRBJ1-1	NA	NA	TGTGCCAGCAGACCGGGCCGTGCGAACACTGAAGCTTTCTTT	CASRPGRANTEAFF
TRBV29-1	TRBJ2-3	NA	TRBD2	TGCAGCGTTGAAGGGGCTAGCGGGGGGGCAACAGATACGCAGTATTTT	CSVEGASGGATDTQYF
TRBV30	TRBJ2-3	NA	TRBD1	TGTGCAGAGACAGGGGGATTAACAGATACGCAGTATTTT	CAETGGLTDTQYF
TRBV3-1	TRBJ2-1	NA	TRBD2	TGTGCCAGCAGCCAGGCTTCCGGGACTAGCTTGTTCTTC	CASSQASGTSLFF
TRBV28	TRBJ2-3	NA	NA	TGTGCCAGCACCTCTAGCGCCGATACGCAGTATTTT	CASTSSADTQYF
TRBV3-1	TRBJ1-6	NA	NA	TGTGCCAGCAGCCAAAACCCGGGACACCCGAGGAGCTCCTATAATTCACCCCTCCACTTT	CASSQNPGHPRSSYNSPLHF
TRBV2	TRBJ1-6	NA	TRBD1	TGTGCCAGCAGTAGAGGGACAGGCCCTTCACCCCTCCACTTT	CASSRGTGPSPLHF
TRBV18	TRBJ2-5	NA	NA	TGTGCCAGCTCAGGACCCGAGACCCAGTACTTC	CASSGPETQYF
TRBV30	TRBJ1-2	NA	NA	TGTGCCTGGAGTTACAGGGTTGGGAGCTATGGCTACACCTTC	CAWSYRVGSYGYTF
TRBV5-1	TRBJ2-5	NA	TRBD2	TGCGCCAGCAGCTTTAGCGGGGGGCCGGAGGAGACCCAGTACTTC	CASSFSGGPEETQYF
TRBV7-3	TRBJ2-3	NA	TRBD1	TGTGCCAGCAGCCAGACAGGGGTTGAAGATACGCAGTATTTT	CASSQTGVEDTQYF
TRBV3-1	TRBJ2-3	NA	NA	TGTGCCAGCAGCCAACCGGGGGACACAGATACGCAGTATTTT	CASSQPGDTDTQYF
TRBV6-5	TRBJ2-3	NA	TRBD1	TGTGCCAGCAGCCGAGGACAGGGGAAGACAGATACGCAGTATTTT	CASSRGQGKTDTQYF
TRBV20-1	TRBJ2-7	NA	TRBD2	TGCAGTGCTAGCGGACTAGCGTCCTACGAGCAGTACTTC	CSASGLASYEQYF
TRBV6-6	TRBJ2-7	NA	NA	TGTGCCAGCAGGGACACCACGCAAGAGCAGTACTTC	CASRDTTQEQYF
TRBV29-1	TRBJ2-2	NA	NA	TGCAGCGTCCGGTGGGGGACCGGGGAGCTGTTTTTT	CSVRWGTGELFF
TRBV20-1	TRBJ2-1	NA	TRBD2	TGCAGTGCTAGAAGGACTAGCGGGGGGGCCACGGATGAGCAGTTCTTC	CSARRTSGGATDEQFF
TRBV28	TRBJ1-2	NA	NA	TGTGCCAGCAGAATTAACTATGGCTACACCTTC	CASRINYGYTF
TRBV29-1	TRBJ1-1	NA	NA	TGCAGCGTTGTCGCGGGGGTTCGGAACACTGAAGCTTTCTTT	CSVVAGVRNTEAFF